This T cell receptor (beta chain) emerged from a study of cytomegalovirus exposure and HLA in healthy donors. Profiling relied on immunoSEQ multiplex PCR, and the TCRdb table lists in-frame clones only, not all of them. The sample records under 200,000 clones, under 95% being singletons. V lost 4 bases and J lost 3; bases outside the gene matches: 5. The CDR3 consists of 15 residues. Germline assignment: CDR1 SGHAT and CDR2 FQNNGV. The origin of this receptor is a woman between 18 and 30 years old in good health and CMV-seropositive. The sequenced sample was PBMCs. This chain links TRBV11-2 with TRBJ2-7, with 11 bases matching TRBD2. In DNA, the CDR3 is TGTGCCAGCAGCTGGGAACTAGCGGGAGACTACGAGCAGTACTTC. Translation gives CASSWELAGDYEQYF.